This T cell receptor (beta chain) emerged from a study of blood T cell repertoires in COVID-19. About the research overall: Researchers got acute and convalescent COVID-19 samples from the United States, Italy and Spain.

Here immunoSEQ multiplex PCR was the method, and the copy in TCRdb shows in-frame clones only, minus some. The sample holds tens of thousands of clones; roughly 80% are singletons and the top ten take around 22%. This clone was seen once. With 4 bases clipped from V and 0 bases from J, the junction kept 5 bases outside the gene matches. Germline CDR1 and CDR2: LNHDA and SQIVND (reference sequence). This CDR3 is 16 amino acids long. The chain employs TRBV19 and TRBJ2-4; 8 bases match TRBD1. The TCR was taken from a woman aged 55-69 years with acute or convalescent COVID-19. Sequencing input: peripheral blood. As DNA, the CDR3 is TGTGCCAGTAGTACGGGACAGGCCCTAGCCAAAAACATTCAGTACTTC. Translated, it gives CASSTGQALAKNIQYF.